The rows below give T cell receptor beta chains drawn from one sample of a study of CD8+ T cells in alopecia areata. Sequencing was performed with immunoSEQ multiplex PCR; in TCRdb, only in-frame clones are kept and a portion is missing. The sample shows 150,000 to 200,000 clones, roughly 60% of them seen only once. The specimen was CD4+ T cells sorted from blood, collected at week 24, from a patient treated with tofacitinib. These receptor sequences come from a human donor with alopecia areata. The CDR3 runs from the conserved cysteine through the conserved F or W. The D gene is left open where the match is weak. Where a row states a size, it is once, few, many or the class of an expanded clone; other rows omit it.

TRBV5-4	-	17	TRBJ2-5	TRBD2	CASRFTPRGGRAETQYF	TGTGCCAGCAGATTTACTCCGCGGGGGGGCCGAGCAGAGACCCAGTACTTC
TRBV29-1	-	13	TRBJ1-5	-	CSVGSTENQPQHF	TGCAGCGTTGGATCGACAGAGAATCAGCCCCAGCATTTT
TRBV6-6	few	14	TRBJ2-5	TRBD2	CASSSSGRGETQYF	TGTGCCAGCAGTTCCAGCGGGAGGGGGGAGACCCAGTACTTC
TRBV2	-	15	TRBJ1-4	-	CASSPDRLLNEKLFF	TGTGCCAGCAGTCCTGACAGGCTTTTAAATGAAAAACTGTTTTTT
TRBV30	-	16	TRBJ2-7	TRBD1	CAWSPKLRTGAYEQYF	TGTGCCTGGAGTCCCAAACTGCGGACAGGGGCCTACGAGCAGTACTTC
TRBV20-1	-	10	TRBJ1-6	-	CSASGSPLHF	TGCAGTGCTAGTGGATCACCCCTCCACTTT
TRBV5-4	-	13	TRBJ2-7	-	CASSLQGGYEQYF	TGTGCCAGCAGCTTACAGGGTGGATACGAGCAGTACTTC
TRBV4-1	few	19	TRBJ2-2	TRBD2	CASSQATTSGSRNTGELFF	TGCGCCAGCAGCCAAGCCACCACTAGCGGGAGTAGAAACACCGGGGAGCTGTTTTTT
TRBV7-2	few	13	TRBJ2-3	TRBD2	CASRGGMGDTQYF	TGTGCCAGCAGGGGAGGGATGGGAGATACGCAGTATTTT
TRBV4-1	-	18	TRBJ2-5	TRBD2	CASSQGFRASGPQETQYF	TGCGCCAGCAGCCAAGGTTTTAGGGCTAGCGGCCCACAAGAGACCCAGTACTTC
TRBV5-1	-	18	TRBJ2-3	-	CASSLVRARGRDTDTQYF	TGCGCCAGCAGCTTGGTTCGTGCCAGGGGGAGGGACACAGATACGCAGTATTTT
TRBV28	-	15	TRBJ2-1	TRBD1	CASSKSQDRANEQFF	TGTGCCAGCAGCAAGAGCCAAGACAGGGCTAATGAGCAGTTCTTC
TRBV18	few	15	TRBJ1-5	-	CASSPEASSGQPQHF	TGTGCCAGCTCCCCGGAAGCCAGCTCGGGTCAGCCCCAGCATTTT
TRBV5-4	few	14	TRBJ2-2	TRBD1	CASSFRDRHRELFF	TGTGCCAGCAGCTTCCGGGACAGACACCGGGAGCTGTTTTTT
TRBV4-3	few	12	TRBJ2-5	-	CASSQGRETQYF	TGCGCCAGCAGCCAAGGAAGAGAGACCCAGTACTTC
TRBV7-2	-	11	TRBJ2-7	-	CASSLVGEQYF	TGTGCCAGCAGCTTAGTCGGCGAGCAGTACTTC
TRBV6-5	once	14	TRBJ2-1	-	CASSGIGEYNEQFF	TGTGCCAGCAGCGGAATCGGGGAATACAATGAGCAGTTCTTC
TRBV14	-	17	TRBJ1-1	TRBD1	CASSQDWGQGRRTEAFF	TGTGCCAGCAGCCAAGATTGGGGACAGGGAAGAAGGACTGAAGCTTTCTTT
TRBV2	-	15	TRBJ1-5	TRBD1	CASSEGTGQNQPQHF	TGTGCCAGCAGTGAGGGGACAGGGCAAAATCAGCCCCAGCATTTT
TRBV19	-	16	TRBJ1-1	-	CASRGTKSGLNTEAFF	TGTGCCAGTAGAGGGACAAAGAGCGGTTTGAACACTGAAGCTTTCTTT
TRBV18	-	16	TRBJ1-1	TRBD1	CASSPTMTGTNTEAFF	TGTGCCAGCTCACCGACCATGACAGGGACGAACACTGAAGCTTTCTTT
TRBV6-1	-	13	TRBJ2-1	-	CASNGRTHNEQFF	TGTGCCAGCAATGGGAGGACACACAATGAGCAGTTCTTC
TRBV4-1	few	13	TRBJ2-1	-	CASSPGNYNEQFF	TGCGCCAGCAGCCCCGGAAACTACAATGAGCAGTTCTTC
TRBV6-1	-	11	TRBJ1-5	-	CASSEDQPQHF	TGTGCCAGCAGTGAAGACCAGCCCCAGCATTTT
TRBV28	-	14	TRBJ2-7	TRBD1	CASSLPDRGYEQYF	TGTGCCAGCAGCCTCCCCGACAGGGGTTACGAGCAGTACTTC
TRBV19	-	14	TRBJ1-5	-	CASSIREFNQPQHF	TGTGCCAGTAGTATAAGGGAGTTCAATCAGCCCCAGCATTTT
TRBV20-1	once	11	TRBJ1-4	TRBD1	CSGQEGEKLFF	TGCAGCGGACAGGAGGGCGAAAAACTGTTTTTT
TRBV7-2	-	12	TRBJ2-4	-	CASSLATGTKYF	TGTGCCAGCAGCTTAGCGACCGGGACAAAGTACTTC
TRBV29-1	-	14	TRBJ2-3	TRBD2	CSVEGAGVSDTQYF	TGCAGCGTTGAAGGGGCGGGGGTGTCAGATACGCAGTATTTT